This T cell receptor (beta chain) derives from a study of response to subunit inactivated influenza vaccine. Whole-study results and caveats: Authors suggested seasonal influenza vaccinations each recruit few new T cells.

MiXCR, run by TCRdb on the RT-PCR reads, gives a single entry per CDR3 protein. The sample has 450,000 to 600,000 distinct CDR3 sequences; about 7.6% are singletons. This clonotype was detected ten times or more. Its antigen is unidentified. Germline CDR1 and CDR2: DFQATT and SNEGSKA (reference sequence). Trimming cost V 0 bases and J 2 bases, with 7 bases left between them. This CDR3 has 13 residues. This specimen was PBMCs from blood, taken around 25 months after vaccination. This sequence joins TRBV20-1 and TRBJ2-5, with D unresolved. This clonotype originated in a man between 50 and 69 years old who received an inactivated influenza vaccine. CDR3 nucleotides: TGCAGTGCTAGAGATATACGTCAAGAGACCCAGTACTTC. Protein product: CSARDIRQETQYF.